The clone carrying this T cell receptor beta chain was counted a single time. What it binds is unknown. The CDR3 is 17 residues long. The V gene end was trimmed by 3 bases and the J gene end by 3 bases; junction bases not matched to a gene: 8. Germline CDR1 LNHNV, CDR2 YYDKDF (reference sequence). The entry originates in a study of cytomegalovirus exposure and HLA in healthy donors. Notes on the study in general: According to an earlier analysis, most TCR beta V segments yielded productive rearrangements about 90% or about 30% of the time. In a later analysis, the majority of CMV-associated beta chains seemingly showed HLA restriction. For most TCR sequences rarity was the rule, although some public TCRs occurred in many donors.

Primers: 60 Vbeta forward and 13 Jbeta reverse. Measured with immunoSEQ multiplex PCR; TCRdb has only the in-frame clones, and not every one. Among under 200,000 clones listed, more than 75% were seen once. Sequencing was performed on PBMCs. The sequence derives from a girl aged 2 to 9 in good health and CMV-seropositive. V gene TRBV15 combines with J gene TRBJ2-1; the match to TRBD2 covers 10 bases. The CDR3 DNA follows: TGTGCCACCAGCAGGGGGGAGTTAGCGGGAGGCTACAATGAGCAGTTCTTC. Protein sequence: CATSRGELAGGYNEQFF.